These 17 T cell receptor beta chains originate from one sample sequenced in a study of read filtering for tumor transcriptome and immune sequencing (TCRdb year 2020). TCRdb records Illumina HiSeq 4000 as the sequencer. TCR libraries were built from approximately 400 ng RNA with the Immunoverse kit, using molecular barcoded adaptors covering alpha/delta and beta/gamma chains. TCRdb reprocessing: public reads trimmed at Q25 with fastp, clones called with MiXCR, in-frame beta chains kept. All rows with the same CDR3 protein become a single entry with the most common DNA and genes. This sample gives 39,000 or so distinct CDR3 sequences in total; approximately 14% of them show up just once. The leading ten clones occupy approximately 7% of the sample. Specimen: a population of CD138-negative cells sorted from bone marrow. Per the publication, the cell subset or site label means: bone marrow mononuclear cells depleted of CD138+ plasma/myeloma cells by negative magnetic selection. The source of these receptors is a donor aged 40 or over with multiple myeloma.

This clonotype was picked up many times. The gene calls are TRBV18 and TRBJ2-1, with D maybe TRBD1 (5 bases). The CDR3 has 11 residues. CDR1 is KGHSH, CDR2 LQKENI, per germline. V lost 6 bases and J lost 9, with 9 bases in between. The CDR3 spells CASSGQGEQFF. DNA for the CDR3: TGTGCCAGCTCGGGGCAGGGTGAGCAGTTCTTC.

This clonotype was detected many times. The rearrangement joins TRBV5-4 to TRBJ1-1, with D possibly TRBD1 on 6 matching bases. V lost 4 bases, J lost 5 bases, and 15 bases lay in between. This CDR3 comprises 14 residues. Per germline, CDR1 SGHNT and CDR2 YYREEE (reference sequence). CDR3 nucleotides: TGTGCCAGCAGCGGCCCAACAGGGATAACTGAAGCTTTCTTT. Translation: CASSGPTGITEAFF.

Many counts were recorded for this clonotype. This chain joins TRBV20-1 and TRBJ2-3; maybe TRBD2 (5 bases). The germline CDR1 and CDR2 sequences are DFQATT and SNEGSKA (reference sequence). Trimming stripped 0 bases from V and 0 bases from J, with 10 bases between. The CDR3 contains 15 residues. The CDR3 loop is CSARDSATSTDTQYF. Here the CDR3 DNA reads TGCAGTGCTAGAGATAGCGCTACTAGCACAGATACGCAGTATTTT.

This clonotype occurred many times. The J gene is TRBJ2-1, the V gene TRBV2; 11 nucleotides agree with TRBD2. CDR3 length: 14 residues. The germline V gene has CDR1 SNHLY and CDR2 FYNNEI. This CDR3 reads CAHGTSGTYNEQFF. CDR3 DNA sequence: TGTGCGCACGGGACTAGCGGCACCTACAATGAGCAGTTCTTC.

This clonotype was seen at least ten times. The rearrangement links TRBV20-1 to TRBJ2-1, with D hard to call. V shed 4 bases and J shed 4 bases, with 8 bases lying between them. CDR1 is DFQATT, CDR2 SNEGSKA, per germline (reference sequence). CDR3 length equals 12 residues. Here the CDR3 reads CSANWRYNEQFF. CDR3 DNA sequence: TGCAGTGCTAATTGGCGGTACAATGAGCAGTTCTTC.

This chain links TRBV9 with TRBJ1-2, with TRBD1 matching over 8 bases. Trimming at V came to 0 bases and at J to 2 bases, leaving 18 bases not matched to a gene. CDR1 SGDLS and CDR2 YYNGEE come from the germline V gene. CDR3 length: 20 residues. CDR3: CASSVEWSGGAKGQNYGYTF. CDR3 coding DNA: TGTGCCAGCAGCGTAGAGTGGTCAGGGGGCGCAAAGGGTCAGAACTATGGCTACACCTTC.

This clonotype was seen at least ten times. The chain uses TRBV12-3 or TRBV12-4 and TRBJ2-1; perhaps TRBD2 as D (6 bases). V lost 5 bases and J lost 9, with 14 bases in between. The CDR3 contains 13 residues. The DNA for the CDR3 is TGTGCCAGCAGTCCGTCCGGGGGTGGTGAGCAGTTCTTC. Translated, it gives CASSPSGGGEQFF.

J is TRBJ2-4 and V is TRBV7-2, with 9 positions matching TRBD2. CDR1 and CDR2 (germline): SGHTA, FQGNSA. The ends lost 1 base at V and 0 bases at J; junction bases unmatched: 7. This CDR3 has 18 amino acids. The CDR3 here is CASSLDVAGALAKNIQYF. DNA for the CDR3: TGTGCCAGCAGCTTAGACGTAGCGGGAGCTCTAGCCAAAAACATTCAGTACTTC.

This clonotype was counted ten times or more. The chain couples TRBV5-1 to TRBJ1-1; D may be TRBD1 (5 bases). The CDR3 consists of 13 residues. Trimming cost V 0 bases and J 8 bases, with 11 bases left between them. Germline CDR1 SGHRS, CDR2 YFSETQ. In nucleotides, the CDR3 is TGCGCCAGCAGCTTGGCCGATCGGGGGGAAGCTTTCTTT. This sequence encodes CASSLADRGEAFF.

This clonotype was picked up many times. The chain is built from TRBV3-1 and TRBJ1-6, with TRBD1 matching 7 bases. The germline gives CDR1 LGHDT, CDR2 YNNKEL (reference sequence). The V gene end was trimmed by 1 base and the J gene end by 7 bases; junction bases not matched to a gene: 4. The CDR3 spans 15 residues. The CDR3 bases are TGTGCCAGCAGCCAAGGGGCAGGGGGAAATTCACCCCTCCACTTT. Amino acids: CASSQGAGGNSPLHF.

This clonotype was picked up many times. The chain uses TRBV9 and TRBJ2-3, with D possibly TRBD1 on 5 matching bases. V was clipped by 0 bases and J by 0 bases, with 17 bases between them. The CDR3 loop spans 18 amino acids. The germline gives CDR1 SGDLS, CDR2 YYNGEE. In DNA, the CDR3 is TGTGCCAGCAGCGTAGCGAAGTTGACAGTCCCTAGCACAGATACGCAGTATTTT. This translates into CASSVAKLTVPSTDTQYF. Filled out from reference TRBV9 and TRBJ2-3, the complete variable domain reads DSGVTQTPKHLITATGQRVTLRCSPRSGDLSVYWYQQSLDQGLQFLIQYYNGEERAKGNILERFSAQQFPDLHSELNLSSLELGDSALYFCASSVAKLTVPSTDTQYFGPGTRLTVL.

This clonotype has ten or more counts. The V call is TRBV9, the J call TRBJ1-2, with D hard to call. The CDR3 is made up of 13 amino acids. CDR1 is SGDLS, CDR2 YYNGEE, per germline. Trimming removed 5 bases at V and 2 bases at J, with 10 bases between. The CDR3 here is CASSVGVNYGYTF. CDR3 in DNA: TGTGCCAGCAGTGTTGGGGTCAACTATGGCTACACCTTC.

In the case of this clonotype: The junction departs from the called germline gene at one end, perhaps through a read error. This chain links TRBV18 with TRBJ1-4; D is perhaps TRBD1 (5 bases). The CDR3 spans 11 residues. Looked up from germline, CDR1 is KGHSH and CDR2 is LQKENI. The CDR3 coding sequence is TGTGCCAGCTCACCGGGAGATACACAGGATTTT. Protein sequence: CASSPGDTQDF.

This clonotype showed up many times. The chain has TRBV6-5 and TRBJ2-1; D not resolved. V lost 4 bases, J lost 9 bases, and 16 bases lay in between. Germline CDR1 MNHEY, CDR2 SVGAGI. The CDR3 contains 14 residues. In DNA, the CDR3 is TGTGCCAGCAGTTCATCGGGTATCAAGAGTGAGCAGTTCTTC. Amino acid sequence: CASSSSGIKSEQFF.

DNA of the CDR3: TGTGCCAGCAGGACTGGGGCCAACGTCCTGACTTTC. Translating it yields CASRTGANVLTF. The V call is TRBV27, the J call TRBJ2-6; D remains unclear. Per the germline V gene, CDR1 is MNHEY and CDR2 is SMNVEV (reference sequence). With 6 bases removed from V and 2 bases from J, the gap between germline ends came to 2 bases. CDR3 size: 12 residues. Based on the CDR3 plus reference TRBV27 and TRBJ2-6, the full variable domain is EAQVTQNPRYLITVTGKKLTVTCSQNMNHEYMSWYRQDPGLGLRQIYYSMNVEVTDKGDVPEGYKVSRKEKRNFPLILESPSPNQTSLYFCASRTGANVLTFGAGSRLTVL.

This clonotype has at least ten counts. The V and J genes are TRBV28 and TRBJ1-5, with a tentative D call TRBD1 (5 bases). CDR1 and CDR2 from the germline V gene are MDHEN and SYDVKM. CDR3 length equals 15 residues. V lost 3 bases, J lost 2 bases, and 11 bases lay in between. Written as DNA, the CDR3 is TGTGCCAGCAGTTTCATCGGGGGGGGCAATCAGCCCCAGCATTTT. Its protein product is CASSFIGGGNQPQHF.

This clonotype has at least ten counts. DNA of the CDR3: TGTGCCAGCAGCTTAAGCCCAGGTGAGAATGAGCAGTTCTTC. Translating it yields CASSLSPGENEQFF. The gene calls are TRBV7-9 and TRBJ2-1, with D unclear. V was clipped by 2 bases and J by 7 bases, with 12 bases between them. Germline CDR1 is SEHNR and CDR2 is FQNEAQ (reference sequence). This CDR3 has 14 amino acids.